One sample yielded the 22 T cell receptor beta chains listed below, sequenced in a study of spatial heterogeneity in lung cancer. TCRdb ran MiXCR on the 5' RACE reads and lists one entry per CDR3 protein. The repertoire has tens of thousands of distinct CDR3 sequences, roughly 7% of them found once; the top ten carry around 38%. Time point here: blood at routine non-recurrence follow-up after resection. From tumor, nontumor lung or frozen PBMC, whole RNA was taken unsorted for sequencing. The material sequenced was PBMCs, taken at follow-up. These receptor sequences come from a female donor with early-stage non-small cell lung cancer.

This clonotype was seen many times. V is TRBV5-1 and J is TRBJ2-5; D might be TRBD1 (6 bases). Deletions cut 4 bases from V and 5 bases from J, with 21 bases between. CDR3 length: 16 residues. Germline-derived CDR1 and CDR2 are SGHRS and YFSETQ. CDR3 DNA: TGCGCCAGCAGCACCTCCTCCGGGACAAAATGGGAGACCCAGTACTTC. It specifies CASSTSSGTKWETQYF.

This clonotype came up a few times. The V call is TRBV30, the J call TRBJ2-4, with a weak D call TRBD2 (6 bases). The CDR3 has 14 amino acids. Trimming left V 8 bases short and J 7 bases short, with 21 bases between. Per the germline V gene, CDR1 is GTSNPN and CDR2 is SVGIG (reference sequence). CDR3 amino acids: CAGRTSGGVNIQYF. The CDR3, as DNA: TGTGCCGGACGGACCTCCGGGGGAGTGAACATTCAGTACTTC.

A few counts support this clonotype. The gene calls are TRBV18 and TRBJ1-1; 8 bases match TRBD1. The junction had 3 bases not matched to a gene; V was cut back by 4 bases and J by 2 bases. The CDR3 runs to 14 residues. Germline CDR1 reads KGHSH; CDR2 reads LQKENI. The DNA for the CDR3 is TGTGCCAGCTCACGAGGACAGGGAAACACTGAAGCTTTCTTT. Translation: CASSRGQGNTEAFF. Variable domain in full (rest from reference TRBV18 and TRBJ1-1): NAGVMQNPRHLVRRRGQEARLRCSPMKGHSHVYWYRQLPEEGLKFMVYLQKENIIDESGMPKERFSAEFPKEGPSILRIQQVVRGDSAAYFCASSRGQGNTEAFFGQGTRLTVV.

The rearrangement uses TRBV19 and TRBJ2-1; TRBD1 or TRBD2 may be the D gene (6 bases each). Trimming left V 5 bases short and J 4 bases short, with 12 bases between. CDR1 and CDR2 (germline): LNHDA, SQIVND (reference sequence). The CDR3 covers 14 residues. The CDR3 here is CASSGGTLYNEQFF. The CDR3 nucleotides read TGTGCCAGTAGTGGAGGGACACTTTACAATGAGCAGTTCTTC.

This clonotype was seen ten or more times. The V call is TRBV7-3, the J call TRBJ2-3, with 14 bases lining up with TRBD2. CDR3 length: 18 amino acids. V dropped 1 base and J dropped 4; count of bases not matched to a gene: 7. Germline V gene data show CDR1 as SGHTA and CDR2 as FQGTGA. In DNA, the CDR3 is TGTGCCAGCAGCTTAAGACCGGGACTAGCGGGGGCTCCAGATACGCAGTATTTT. It translates to CASSLRPGLAGAPDTQYF.

The chain links TRBV6-2 or TRBV6-3 to TRBJ2-3, with unresolved D. The CDR3 runs to 15 residues. V lost 6 bases and J lost 2, with 15 bases in between. Germline CDR1 reads MNHEY; CDR2 reads SVGEGT. The CDR3 is CASSSTETLTDTQYF. As DNA, the CDR3 is TGTGCCAGCAGCTCGACCGAAACCCTCACAGATACGCAGTATTTT.

This clonotype has just a few counts. V and J are TRBV12-3 or TRBV12-4 and TRBJ1-1, with D tentatively TRBD1 (5 bases). Trimming removed 3 bases from V and 10 bases from J, with 18 bases in between. The CDR3 totals 14 residues. CDR3 sequence (DNA): TGTGCCAGCAGTTTGGACGGGACGCAAACGGGAGCTTTCTTT. It is translated as CASSLDGTQTGAFF.

The chain joins TRBV20-1 to TRBJ2-1; 7 bases agree with TRBD2. The CDR3 is 17 amino acids. Germline V gives CDR1 DFQATT, CDR2 SNEGSKA (reference sequence). V trimming: 6 bases; J trimming: 2 bases; junction bases outside the gene matches: 16. Here the CDR3 reads CSANGRIGGSTYNEQFF. In nucleotides, the CDR3 is TGCAGTGCCAACGGCAGGATTGGCGGGAGTACCTACAATGAGCAGTTCTTC.

Note on this clonotype: Possible read error: a much larger clone is one base away. The rearrangement joins TRBV3-1 to TRBJ2-2, with D possibly TRBD1 on 5 matching bases. Trimming removed 3 bases at V and 6 bases at J, with 14 bases between. CDR3 size: 15 residues. From germline, CDR1 is LGHDT and CDR2 YNNKEL (reference sequence). CDR3 loop: CASSHRTPGAGELFF. For the CDR3, the DNA is TGTGCCAGCAGCCACCGGACACCAGGAGCCGGGGAGCTGTTTTTT.

This clonotype was observed a handful of times. The rearrangement joins TRBV5-1 to TRBJ1-4, with 8 bases aligning to TRBD1. Losses at the gene ends were 5 bases for V and 6 bases for J; bases not matched to a gene: 3. Germline assignment: CDR1 SGHRS and CDR2 YFSETQ. This CDR3 is 13 amino acids long. The DNA for the CDR3 is TGCGCCAGCAGGAAGGGACAGGATGAAAAACTGTTTTTT. As protein: CASRKGQDEKLFF.

This clonotype has only a few counts. The chain combines TRBV6-2 or TRBV6-3 with TRBJ2-7; 8 nucleotides agree with TRBD2. V trimming: 4 bases; J trimming: 1 base; junction bases outside the gene matches: 6. CDR3 length: 15 residues. Germline V lookup: CDR1 MNHEY, CDR2 SVGEGT. The CDR3 DNA is TGTGCCAGCAGTTCGGCGGGGGGCGGTTCCTACGAGCAGTACTTC. Protein product: CASSSAGGGSYEQYF.

This clonotype was observed at least ten times. The genes are TRBV7-9 and TRBJ2-2, with no clear D. The germline V gene has CDR1 SEHNR and CDR2 FQNEAQ (reference sequence). With 5 bases removed from V and 6 bases from J, the gap between germline ends came to 13 bases. The CDR3 is 14 amino acids. The CDR3 DNA is TGTGCCAGCAGCCTACCCGGTACCGCCGGGGAGCTGTTTTTT. Translated, it gives CASSLPGTAGELFF.

This clonotype appeared many times. The genes are TRBV29-1 and TRBJ1-3; D is unresolved. Germline lookup yields CDR1 SQVTM and CDR2 ANQGSEA. The CDR3 runs 13 residues. Trimming left V 4 bases short and J 5 bases short, with 12 bases between. CDR3 nucleotide sequence: TGCAGCGTTGCCCGGGTCCGGCGAAACACCATATATTTT. Amino acid sequence: CSVARVRRNTIYF.

This clonotype showed up just a few times. The chain links TRBV20-1 to TRBJ2-7; 13 bases fit TRBD2. This CDR3 is built from 14 residues. V lost 5 bases, J lost 3 bases, and 4 bases stayed unmatched. Germline CDR1 and CDR2: DFQATT and SNEGSKA (reference sequence). In DNA, the CDR3 is TGCAGTGCTCTTACTAGCGGGGGGGACTACGAGCAGTACTTC. It translates to CSALTSGGDYEQYF.

This clonotype came up a few times. This chain uses TRBV20-1 with TRBJ1-2, with a possible D match to TRBD1 (5 bases). CDR1 and CDR2 from the germline V gene are DFQATT and SNEGSKA (reference sequence). V was pared by 3 bases and J by 8 bases, with 19 bases between. This CDR3 comprises 14 residues. The CDR3 DNA is TGCAGTGCTAGTAGCCAGGTGGGGGTAGGAGGCTACACCTTC. Its protein product is CSASSQVGVGGYTF.

The table lists this clonotype with a few counts. Written as DNA, the CDR3 is TGTGCCAGCAGTGGCCAGCTGAGAGATACGCAGTATTTT. Translating it yields CASSGQLRDTQYF. This sequence joins TRBV2 and TRBJ2-3, with D uncertain. CDR1 and CDR2 from the germline V gene are SNHLY and FYNNEI. This CDR3 has 13 amino acids. Trimming removed 4 bases at V and 5 bases at J, with 10 bases between.

This clonotype has ten or more counts. The J gene is TRBJ1-2, the V gene TRBV12-3 or TRBV12-4; D is perhaps TRBD1 (5 bases). The CDR3 has 14 residues. V gave up 5 bases and J gave up 5 bases, with 15 bases separating them. The CDR3 DNA follows: TGTGCCAGCAGTCCTCCAGGGTATCGATATGGCTACACCTTC. Its translation: CASSPPGYRYGYTF.

As for this clonotype: Possible read error: a much larger clone is one base away. The chain couples TRBV5-1 to TRBJ2-2; 7 bases agree with TRBD1. The CDR3 sequence is 14 residues long. The germline CDR1 and CDR2 sequences are SGHRS and YFSETQ. The CDR3 DNA is TGCACCAGCAGTCAAGGGACAGTCCACGGGGAGCTGTTTTTT. Translating gives CTSSQGTVHGELFF.

This clonotype was picked up many times. The CDR3 DNA reads TGCGCCAGCAGCTTGGACACGAGGCAGTATGGCTACACCTTC. Translating gives CASSLDTRQYGYTF. The rearrangement joins TRBV5-1 to TRBJ1-2; unclear D gene. The CDR3 loop spans 14 amino acids. Germline lookup yields CDR1 SGHRS and CDR2 YFSETQ. The V and J ends lost 0 bases and 5 bases respectively, with 11 bases between them. The variable domain in full, completed from reference TRBV5-1 and TRBJ1-2, reads KAGVTQTPRYLIKTRGQQVTLSCSPISGHRSVSWYQQTPGQGLQFLFEYFSETQRNKGNFPGRFSGRQFSNSRSEMNVSTLELGDSALYLCASSLDTRQYGYTFGSGTRLTVV.

This clonotype was observed at least ten times. This chain joins TRBV5-1 and TRBJ2-7; D possibly corresponds to TRBD2 (7 bases). V was cut by 0 bases and J by 3 bases, with 13 bases left in between. The CDR3 consists of 15 residues. The germline V gene has CDR1 SGHRS and CDR2 YFSETQ. This CDR3 is CASSLEGGGLYEQYF. The CDR3 nucleotides are TGCGCCAGCAGCTTGGAGGGCGGGGGCCTCTACGAGCAGTACTTC.

This clonotype was observed many times. The chain employs TRBV28 and TRBJ1-4, with D perhaps TRBD1 (5 bases). This CDR3 region has 14 residues. The V end was cut by 2 bases, the J end by 8 bases, with 12 bases between. CDR1 is MDHEN, CDR2 SYDVKM, per germline. CDR3 loop: CASSLGGVREKLFF. In DNA, the CDR3 is TGTGCCAGCAGTTTAGGAGGGGTCAGAGAAAAACTGTTTTTT.

This clonotype has ten or more counts. The chain combines TRBV7-2 with TRBJ2-1, with 7 positions matching TRBD1. This CDR3 is built from 14 residues. Germline V gene sequence: CDR1 SGHTA, CDR2 FQGNSA. Unmatched junction bases numbered 4, after V lost 5 bases and J lost 3 bases. CDR3 sequence (DNA): TGTGCCAGCAGCGACAGGGACCGCTACAATGAGCAGTTCTTC. Translation: CASSDRDRYNEQFF.